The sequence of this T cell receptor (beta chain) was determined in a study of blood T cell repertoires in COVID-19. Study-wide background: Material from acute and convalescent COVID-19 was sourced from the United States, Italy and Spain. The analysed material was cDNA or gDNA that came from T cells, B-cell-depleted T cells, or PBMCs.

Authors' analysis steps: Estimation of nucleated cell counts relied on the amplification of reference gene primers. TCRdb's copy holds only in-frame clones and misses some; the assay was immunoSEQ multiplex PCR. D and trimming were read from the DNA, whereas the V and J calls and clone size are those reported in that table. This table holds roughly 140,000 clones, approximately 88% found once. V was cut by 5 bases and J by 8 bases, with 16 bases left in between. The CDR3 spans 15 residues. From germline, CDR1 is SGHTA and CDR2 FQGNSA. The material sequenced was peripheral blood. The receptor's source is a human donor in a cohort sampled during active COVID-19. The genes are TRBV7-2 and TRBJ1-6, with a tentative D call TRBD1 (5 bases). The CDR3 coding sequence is TGTGCCAGCAGCCAGGGATTTACCGCGGATTCACCCCTCCACTTT. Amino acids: CASSQGFTADSPLHF.